This T cell receptor beta chain was obtained from a study of blood T cell repertoires in COVID-19. Study background: Sites in the United States, Italy and Spain provided acute and convalescent COVID-19 samples.

The CDR3 has 14 residues. Per germline, CDR1 GTSNPN and CDR2 SVGIG (reference sequence). V gave up 2 bases and J gave up 6 bases; unmatched junction bases: 3. Original analysis: Estimation of nucleated cell counts was performed using reference gene primer amplification. TCRdb's table, derived via immunoSEQ multiplex PCR, lists solely in-frame clones and lacks some. The DNA was the basis for D and trimming; V, J and clone size are from that table. The sample shows approximately 300,000 clones, 87% of them seen only once. This receptor was obtained from a man aged 45-60 years with active or convalescent COVID-19. Sequences were obtained from peripheral blood. The chain links TRBV30 to TRBJ1-6, with 8 bases identical to TRBD1. The CDR3 bases are TGTGCCTGGAGTAAAGGACAGGGTAATTCACCCCTCCACTTT. Protein product: CAWSKGQGNSPLHF.